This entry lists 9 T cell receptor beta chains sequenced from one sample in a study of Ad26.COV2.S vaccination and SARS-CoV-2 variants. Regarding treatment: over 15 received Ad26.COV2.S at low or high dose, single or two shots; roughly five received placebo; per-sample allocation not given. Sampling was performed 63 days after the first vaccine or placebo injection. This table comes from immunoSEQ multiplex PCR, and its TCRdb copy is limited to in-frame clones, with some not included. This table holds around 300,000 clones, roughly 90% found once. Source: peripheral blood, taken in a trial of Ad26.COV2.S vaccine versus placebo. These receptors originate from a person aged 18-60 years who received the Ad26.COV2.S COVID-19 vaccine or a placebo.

CDR3 nucleotide sequence: TGTGCCAGCAGCTTAGAGAGACTAGCGCCCGAGCAGTACGTC. As protein: CASSLERLAPEQYV. This chain links TRBV7-8 with TRBJ2-7; 8 bases align to TRBD2. The germline V gene encodes CDR1 SGHVS and CDR2 FQNEAQ. Trimming cost V 1 base and J 6 bases; bases outside gene matches: 5. This CDR3 has 14 residues.

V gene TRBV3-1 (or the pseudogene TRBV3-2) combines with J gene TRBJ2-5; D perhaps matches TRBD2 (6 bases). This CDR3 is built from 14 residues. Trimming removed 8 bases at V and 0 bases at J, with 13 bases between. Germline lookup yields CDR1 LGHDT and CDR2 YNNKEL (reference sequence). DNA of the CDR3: TGTGCCAGCCTGAGGAGCGGGTACCAAGAGACCCAGTACTTC. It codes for CASLRSGYQETQYF.

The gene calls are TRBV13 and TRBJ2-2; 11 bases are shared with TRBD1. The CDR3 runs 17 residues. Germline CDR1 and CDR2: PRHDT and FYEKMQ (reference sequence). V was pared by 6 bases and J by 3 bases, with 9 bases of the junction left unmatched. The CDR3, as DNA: TGTGCCAGCAGTCACCAAGGGGGACAGGGGGACACCGGGGAGCTGTTTTTT. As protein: CASSHQGGQGDTGELFF.

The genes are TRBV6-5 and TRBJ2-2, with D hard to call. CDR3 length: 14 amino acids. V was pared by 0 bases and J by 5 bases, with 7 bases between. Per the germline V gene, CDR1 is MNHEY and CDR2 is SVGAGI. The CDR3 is CASSYSMSTGELFF. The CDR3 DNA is TGTGCCAGCAGTTACTCGATGTCTACCGGGGAGCTGTTTTTT.

The CDR3 sequence: CASSLWRGTNYGYTF. Written as DNA, the CDR3 is TGTGCCAGCAGCTTATGGCGGGGAACTAACTATGGCTACACCTTC. V and J are TRBV7-2 and TRBJ1-2; D is unresolved. The CDR3 runs 15 residues. Germline V lookup: CDR1 SGHTA, CDR2 FQGNSA. With 2 bases removed from V and 0 bases from J, the gap between germline ends came to 10 bases. The full variable domain, with the rest looked up from reference TRBV7-2 and TRBJ1-2, is GAGVSQSPSNKVTEKGKDVELRCDPISGHTALYWYRQSLGQGLEFLIYFQGNSAPDKSGLPSDRFSAERTGGSVSTLTIQRTQQEDSAVYLCASSLWRGTNYGYTFGSGTRLTVV.

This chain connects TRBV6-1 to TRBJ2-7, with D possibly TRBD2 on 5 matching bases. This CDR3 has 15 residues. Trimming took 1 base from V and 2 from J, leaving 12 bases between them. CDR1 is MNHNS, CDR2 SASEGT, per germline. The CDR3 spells CASSEVQTRAYEQYF. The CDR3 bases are TGTGCCAGCAGTGAAGTGCAAACGAGGGCCTACGAGCAGTACTTC.

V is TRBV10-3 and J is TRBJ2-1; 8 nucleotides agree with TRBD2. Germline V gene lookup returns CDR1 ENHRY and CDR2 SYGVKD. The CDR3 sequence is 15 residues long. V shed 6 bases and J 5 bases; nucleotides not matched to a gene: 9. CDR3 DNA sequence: TGTGCCATCAGCGGAGCGGGAGTCGAGGACAATGAGCAGTTCTTC. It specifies CAISGAGVEDNEQFF.

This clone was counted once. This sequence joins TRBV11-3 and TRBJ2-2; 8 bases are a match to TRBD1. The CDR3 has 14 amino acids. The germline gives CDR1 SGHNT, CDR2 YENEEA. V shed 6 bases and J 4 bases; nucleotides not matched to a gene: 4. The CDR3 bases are TGTGCCAGCAGTTCAGACAGGGGCACCGGGGAGCTGTTTTTT. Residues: CASSSDRGTGELFF.

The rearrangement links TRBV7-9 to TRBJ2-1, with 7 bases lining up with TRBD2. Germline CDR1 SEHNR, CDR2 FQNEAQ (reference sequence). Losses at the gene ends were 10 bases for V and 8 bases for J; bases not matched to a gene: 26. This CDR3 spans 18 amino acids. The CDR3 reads CAIYPDGTSESQFYEQFF. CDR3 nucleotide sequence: TGTGCCATTTACCCCGACGGAACTAGCGAGTCTCAGTTCTATGAGCAGTTCTTC.